Each of the 7 T cell receptor beta chains below was sequenced from the same sample in a study of CD8 T cells in ankylosing spondylitis. TCRdb re-analysed the 5' RACE reads in MiXCR, keeping a single row per CDR3 protein. The profile shows about 210,000 distinct CDR3 sequences, around 8% of them singletons. The sequenced sample was blood, either unsorted or a sorted T cell fraction (not recorded which). The receptors come from a female donor with ankylosing spondylitis or in good health (not recorded which).

In its sample, this clonotype was seen many times. The rearrangement uses TRBV28 and TRBJ2-3, with a tentative D call TRBD2 (6 bases). The CDR3 consists of 14 residues. Germline V CDR1 and CDR2: MDHEN, SYDVKM. V lost 6 bases, J lost 6 bases, and 16 bases lay in between. CDR3 amino acids: CASSTPGAGDTQYF. Written as DNA, the CDR3 is TGTGCCAGCAGCACCCCTGGGGCGGGGGATACGCAGTATTTT.

This clonotype was observed many times. The rearrangement joins TRBV20-1 to TRBJ2-5, with 8 positions matching TRBD2. The CDR3 runs 15 residues. J lost 3 bases, V lost 6 bases, and 12 bases had no gene match. Germline-derived CDR1 and CDR2 are DFQATT and SNEGSKA (reference sequence). The CDR3 coding sequence is TGCAGTGCCACTTCCGGGAGGGCCTGGAAAGAGACCCAGTACTTC. It is translated as CSATSGRAWKETQYF.

This clonotype was seen at least ten times. CDR3 residues: CASKGYYTGELFF. The CDR3 DNA follows: TGTGCCAGCAAGGGTTACTACACCGGGGAGCTGTTTTTT. This chain uses TRBV6-6 with TRBJ2-2, with D unresolved. The CDR3 is 13 residues long. V lost 7 bases and J 3 bases, leaving 9 bases between the germline ends. Germline CDR1 and CDR2: MNHNY and SVGAGI (reference sequence).

This clonotype was picked up many times. The rearrangement uses TRBV20-1 and TRBJ2-1; D ambiguous. The length of the CDR3 is 10 residues. Germline-derived CDR1 and CDR2 are DFQATT and SNEGSKA (reference sequence). Trimming left V 6 bases short and J 4 bases short, with 4 bases between. CDR3 amino acids: CSAVYNEQFF. The CDR3 nucleotides read TGCAGTGCGGTTTACAATGAGCAGTTCTTC.

This clonotype was picked up many times. The V gene is TRBV5-1, the J gene TRBJ1-1; D remains ambiguous. CDR3 length: 13 residues. Germline V gene sequence: CDR1 SGHRS, CDR2 YFSETQ. V was clipped by 2 bases and J by 3 bases, with 8 bases between them. This chain's CDR3 is CASSFQRDTEAFF. Written as DNA, the CDR3 is TGCGCCAGCAGCTTTCAGAGGGACACTGAAGCTTTCTTT.

There are a few counts of this clonotype. The chain combines TRBV18 with TRBJ1-2, with D perhaps matching TRBD1 (6 bases). Looked up from germline, CDR1 is KGHSH and CDR2 is LQKENI. This CDR3 is built from 14 residues. Trimming pared 3 bases from V and 4 bases from J, leaving 12 bases between. The CDR3 region has the DNA TGTGCCAGCTCACCGGAAACAGGGACCTATGGCTACACCTTC. Protein: CASSPETGTYGYTF.

This clonotype appeared many times. The rearrangement joins TRBV27 to TRBJ1-3; TRBD1 agrees at 7 bases. The CDR3 contains 15 residues. The germline V gene has CDR1 MNHEY and CDR2 SMNVEV (reference sequence). V was pared by 6 bases and J by 0 bases, with 5 bases of the junction left unmatched. The CDR3 spells CASRGQSSSGNTIYF. The DNA for the CDR3 is TGTGCCAGCAGGGGACAGTCAAGCTCTGGAAACACCATATATTTT.